This TCR beta chain emerged from a study of CD8 T cells in Susac syndrome. The V end lost 6 bases, the J end lost 4 bases, and 9 bases lay between the germline ends. The germline V gene encodes CDR1 MDHEN and CDR2 SYDVKM. The CDR3 loop spans 12 amino acids. A note on this clonotype: The antigen remains undetermined.

RNA, at about 0.45 to 1 ug, was reverse transcribed with random hexamers. Amplification of TCR beta CDR3 across 54 Vbeta and 13 Jbeta was performed with immunoSEQ multiplex PCR. TCRdb reanalysed the immunoSEQ multiplex PCR reads using MiXCR and keeps one entry per CDR3 protein. This table has over 150,000 distinct CDR3 sequences, roughly 94% appearing once. The study's findings and limits: Within Susac syndrome CD4+ T cell repertoires, clonal expansion was not evident.

Sequencing of TCR beta was undertaken in CD8+ and CD4+ T cells derived from blood. FACS was used to enrich TEMRA cells, whereas the CD8+ and CD4+ T cells were obtained by negative isolation. Material: CD4+ T cells from PBMCs. This receptor was obtained from a human donor with Susac syndrome. V gene TRBV28 combines with J gene TRBJ1-2; D remains ambiguous. CDR3 residues: CASSLEIYGYTF. The CDR3 DNA reads as TGTGCCAGCAGCCTTGAGATCTATGGCTACACCTTC.